There are many counts of the clone carrying this T cell receptor (beta chain). Per germline, CDR1 DFQATT and CDR2 SNEGSKA (reference sequence). Trimming left V 5 bases short and J 1 base short, with 17 bases between. CDR3 length: 15 amino acids. The authors produced cDNA by 5'RACE using 10-nucleotide random UMIs. TCRdb used MiXCR to reprocess the 5' RACE reads, holding one entry per CDR3 protein. The data show some 42,000 distinct CDR3 sequences, roughly 10% seen once. This record comes from a study of neurological immune-mediated disorders. This TCR was recovered from a woman between 25 and 40 years old with HTLV-1-associated myelopathy (HAM/TSP). Sequencing input: CD4+ T cells from blood. This chain links TRBV20-1 with TRBJ1-1; D perhaps matches TRBD1 (6 bases). The CDR3 sequence: CSAGDPGQTNTEAFF. The CDR3 DNA follows: TGCAGTGCTGGCGACCCGGGACAAACGAACACTGAAGCTTTCTTT.